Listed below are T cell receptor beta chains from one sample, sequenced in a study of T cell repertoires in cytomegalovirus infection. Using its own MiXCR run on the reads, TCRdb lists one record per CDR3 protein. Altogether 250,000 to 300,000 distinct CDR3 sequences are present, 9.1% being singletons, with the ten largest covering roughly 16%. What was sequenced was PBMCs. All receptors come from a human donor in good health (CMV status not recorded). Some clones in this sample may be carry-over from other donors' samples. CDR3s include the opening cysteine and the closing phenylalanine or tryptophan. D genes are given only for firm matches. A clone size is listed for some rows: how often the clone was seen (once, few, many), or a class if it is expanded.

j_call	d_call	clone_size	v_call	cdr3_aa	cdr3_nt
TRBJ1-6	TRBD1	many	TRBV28	CAIEDRDSLSPLHF	TGTGCCATAGAAGACCGGGACAGCCTTTCACCCCTCCACTTT
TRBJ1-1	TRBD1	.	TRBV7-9	CASSLGGTVGFEAFF	TGTGCCAGCAGCTTAGGTGGGACAGTTGGCTTTGAAGCTTTCTTT
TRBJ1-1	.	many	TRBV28	CASSFPFLITEAFF	TGTGCCAGCAGTTTCCCTTTCCTGATCACTGAAGCTTTCTTT
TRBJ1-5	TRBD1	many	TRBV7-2	CASSLEGRGIVGNQPQHF	TGTGCCAGCAGCTTAGAAGGCAGGGGGATAGTGGGCAATCAGCCCCAGCATTTT
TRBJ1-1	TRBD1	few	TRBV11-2	CASSRITGGTEAFF	TGTGCCAGCAGTCGTATAACAGGGGGGACTGAAGCTTTCTTT
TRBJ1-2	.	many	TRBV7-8	CASSPERTAYGYTF	TGTGCCAGCAGCCCCGAACGGACAGCATATGGCTACACCTTC
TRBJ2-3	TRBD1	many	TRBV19	CASTQGQGTDTQYF	TGTGCCAGTACCCAAGGACAGGGTACAGATACGCAGTATTTT
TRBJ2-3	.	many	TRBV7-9	CASSLAETRTDTQYF	TGTGCCAGCAGCTTAGCTGAGACTAGGACAGATACGCAGTATTTT
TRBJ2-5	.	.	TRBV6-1	CASSAGPQETQYF	TGTGCCAGCAGCGCCGGGCCTCAAGAGACCCAGTACTTC
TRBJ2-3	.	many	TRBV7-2	CASSLAGGTQYF	TGTGCCAGCAGCTTAGCGGGAGGTACGCAGTATTTT
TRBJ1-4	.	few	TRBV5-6	CASSWPNVDRSTNEKLFF	TGTGCCAGCAGCTGGCCCAACGTGGACAGATCAACTAATGAAAAACTGTTTTTT
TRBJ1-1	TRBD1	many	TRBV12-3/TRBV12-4	CASSLIQGGSTEAFF	TGTGCCAGCAGTTTGATACAGGGGGGTTCCACTGAAGCTTTCTTT
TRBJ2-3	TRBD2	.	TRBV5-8	CASSPKGLAGPDTQYF	TGTGCCAGCAGCCCCAAGGGACTAGCGGGACCAGATACGCAGTATTTT
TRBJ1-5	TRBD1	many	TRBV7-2	CASSPDRVRQPQHF	TGTGCCAGCAGCCCCGACAGGGTTCGACAGCCCCAGCATTTT
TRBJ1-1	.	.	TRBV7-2	CASTRTDTEAFF	TGTGCCAGCACCCGAACGGACACTGAAGCTTTCTTT
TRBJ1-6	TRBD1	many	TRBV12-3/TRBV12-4	CASSLKGQGNSPLHF	TGTGCCAGCAGTTTAAAAGGACAGGGGAATTCACCCCTCCACTTT
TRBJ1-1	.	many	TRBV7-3	CASSLTARGRTEAFF	TGTGCCAGCAGCTTAACGGCCAGGGGAAGGACTGAAGCTTTCTTT
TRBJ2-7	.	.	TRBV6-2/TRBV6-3	CASSYPPTYEQYF	TGTGCCAGCAGTTACCCTCCAACCTACGAGCAGTACTTC
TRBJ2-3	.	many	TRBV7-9	CASSLSQGASSTDTQYF	TGTGCCAGCAGCTTAAGTCAGGGAGCTTCTAGCACAGATACGCAGTATTTT
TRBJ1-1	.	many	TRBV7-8	CASSLGGQVNTEAFF	TGTGCCAGCAGCTTAGGCGGTCAAGTGAACACTGAAGCTTTCTTT